The rows below give T cell receptor beta chains drawn from one sample of a study of cytomegalovirus exposure and HLA in healthy donors. Clones were read by immunoSEQ multiplex PCR, and TCRdb kept only the in-frame ones, dropping some. The sample records roughly 100,000 clones, 88% being singletons. The specimen sequenced was PBMCs. The receptors were sampled from a woman aged 18-30 years in good health and CMV-seropositive. Both conserved end residues are part of each CDR3. Fields, in order: J gene, clone size, D gene, V gene, CDR3 DNA, CDR3 protein. D genes are given only for firm matches. Not every row has a clone size; where given, it reads once, few, many or a size class.

j_call: TRBJ2-1; clone_size: .; d_call: TRBD2; v_call: TRBV5-4; cdr3_nt: TGTGCCAGCAGATCATCTAGCGGGGGGGTGGATGAGCAGTTCTTC; cdr3_aa: CASRSSSGGVDEQFF
j_call: TRBJ2-5; clone_size: .; d_call: .; v_call: TRBV5-4; cdr3_nt: TGTGCCAGCAGCACCAAGGACAGTCAAGAGACCCAGTACTTC; cdr3_aa: CASSTKDSQETQYF
j_call: TRBJ2-7; clone_size: .; d_call: .; v_call: TRBV11-2; cdr3_nt: TGTGCCAGCAGCTTAGAATCTACCGAGGGCTACGAGCAGTACTTC; cdr3_aa: CASSLESTEGYEQYF
j_call: TRBJ2-7; clone_size: .; d_call: TRBD1; v_call: TRBV29-1; cdr3_nt: TGCAGCGCCGGGACAGGGGGGTACGAGCAGTACTTC; cdr3_aa: CSAGTGGYEQYF
j_call: TRBJ2-4; clone_size: .; d_call: TRBD1; v_call: TRBV10-3; cdr3_nt: TGTGCCGTCAGTCGGGACAGCAAAAACATTCAGTACTTC; cdr3_aa: CAVSRDSKNIQYF
j_call: TRBJ1-2; clone_size: few; d_call: TRBD1; v_call: TRBV4-1; cdr3_nt: TGCGCCAGCAGCCAGCGAATTTTGACAGGGGGCGGCTATGGCTACACCTTC; cdr3_aa: CASSQRILTGGGYGYTF
j_call: TRBJ1-2; clone_size: .; d_call: TRBD1; v_call: TRBV28; cdr3_nt: TGTGCCAGCAGTTTCCCCACAGGGGGCCGACTTGGCTACACCTTC; cdr3_aa: CASSFPTGGRLGYTF
j_call: TRBJ2-7; clone_size: .; d_call: TRBD1; v_call: TRBV28; cdr3_nt: TGTGCCAGCAGTGCGGACAGGAACTACGAGCAGTACTTC; cdr3_aa: CASSADRNYEQYF
j_call: TRBJ2-1; clone_size: .; d_call: .; v_call: TRBV5-1; cdr3_nt: TGCGCCAGCAGCGTTGCCGGTGATGAGCAGTTCTTC; cdr3_aa: CASSVAGDEQFF
j_call: TRBJ2-2; clone_size: few; d_call: TRBD2; v_call: TRBV9; cdr3_nt: TGTGCCAGCAGCGTAGGCGGGGGGACCGGGGAGCTGTTTTTT; cdr3_aa: CASSVGGGTGELFF
j_call: TRBJ2-3; clone_size: .; d_call: TRBD2; v_call: TRBV5-1; cdr3_nt: TGCGCCAGCAGCTTGGCTAGCGGGGAGGCTACGCAGTATTTT; cdr3_aa: CASSLASGEATQYF
j_call: TRBJ2-3; clone_size: .; d_call: TRBD1; v_call: TRBV7-2; cdr3_nt: TGTGCCAGCAGCTTAGCAGGGACAGGGGGCACAGATACGCAGTATTTT; cdr3_aa: CASSLAGTGGTDTQYF
j_call: TRBJ1-2; clone_size: .; d_call: .; v_call: TRBV6-6; cdr3_nt: TGTGCCAGCAGTCCGCCCCCGGGGGGGTTTGACTATGGCTACACCTTC; cdr3_aa: CASSPPPGGFDYGYTF
j_call: TRBJ1-2; clone_size: .; d_call: .; v_call: TRBV6-1; cdr3_nt: TGTGCCAGCAGTGAAGCGCCCGGGGGGGCAGGCTATGGCTACACCTTC; cdr3_aa: CASSEAPGGAGYGYTF
j_call: TRBJ2-3; clone_size: .; d_call: .; v_call: TRBV27; cdr3_nt: TGTGCCAGCCGATACGGGATCAGCACAGATACGCAGTATTTT; cdr3_aa: CASRYGISTDTQYF
j_call: TRBJ2-3; clone_size: .; d_call: TRBD2; v_call: TRBV28; cdr3_nt: TGTGCCAGCAGCTCAATAGCGGGGGGCAACACAGATACGCAGTATTTT; cdr3_aa: CASSSIAGGNTDTQYF
j_call: TRBJ2-1; clone_size: .; d_call: TRBD1; v_call: TRBV6-1; cdr3_nt: TGTGCCAGCAGCGAAGGACAGGGAACCAATGAGCAGTTCTTC; cdr3_aa: CASSEGQGTNEQFF
j_call: TRBJ1-1; clone_size: .; d_call: .; v_call: TRBV9; cdr3_nt: TGTGCCAGCAGCCCTCAACAATGGAACACTGAAGCTTTCTTT; cdr3_aa: CASSPQQWNTEAFF
j_call: TRBJ1-2; clone_size: once; d_call: TRBD1; v_call: TRBV28; cdr3_nt: TGTGCCAGCAGTTCCAGTCGGACAGGGGGCTTAGCTAACTATGGCTACACCTTC; cdr3_aa: CASSSSRTGGLANYGYTF
j_call: TRBJ2-3; clone_size: few; d_call: .; v_call: TRBV10-1; cdr3_nt: TGCGCCACCGCGGGGGCTTACACAGATACGCAGTATTTT; cdr3_aa: CATAGAYTDTQYF
j_call: TRBJ1-2; clone_size: many; d_call: .; v_call: TRBV6-6; cdr3_nt: TGTGCCAGCAGCCCAGGTGGTAGTAGGGGCTACACCTTC; cdr3_aa: CASSPGGSRGYTF
j_call: TRBJ2-3; clone_size: .; d_call: TRBD1; v_call: TRBV4-1; cdr3_nt: TGCGCCAGCAGCCAAGAGCGAGGGACAGGCTCAAGCACAGATACGCAGTATTTT; cdr3_aa: CASSQERGTGSSTDTQYF
j_call: TRBJ2-3; clone_size: once; d_call: .; v_call: TRBV5-1; cdr3_nt: TGCGCCAGCAGCATGAGACAGGGCACAGATACGCAGTATTTT; cdr3_aa: CASSMRQGTDTQYF
j_call: TRBJ1-5; clone_size: .; d_call: .; v_call: TRBV18; cdr3_nt: TGTGCCAGCTCACCCGCAGGGCAGTGGCCCCAGCATTTT; cdr3_aa: CASSPAGQWPQHF
j_call: TRBJ2-5; clone_size: .; d_call: TRBD2; v_call: TRBV9; cdr3_nt: TGTGCCAGCAGCGTAGGGGAGCGGGGTGGACAAGAGACCCAGTACTTC; cdr3_aa: CASSVGERGGQETQYF
j_call: TRBJ2-1; clone_size: .; d_call: TRBD2; v_call: TRBV5-1; cdr3_nt: TGCGCCAGCAGCTTGATTAGCGGGGTCACCGGGGGCAATGAGCAGTTCTTC; cdr3_aa: CASSLISGVTGGNEQFF
j_call: TRBJ2-5; clone_size: once; d_call: .; v_call: TRBV14; cdr3_nt: TGTGCCAGCAGCCAAGTCCATGAGACCCAGTACTTC; cdr3_aa: CASSQVHETQYF
j_call: TRBJ2-2; clone_size: .; d_call: .; v_call: TRBV7-7; cdr3_nt: TGTGCTAGCAGCTTAAGTACAGGCACCGGGGAGCTGTTTTTT; cdr3_aa: CASSLSTGTGELFF
j_call: TRBJ2-1; clone_size: .; d_call: .; v_call: TRBV9; cdr3_nt: TGTGCCAGCAGCCCCGCGGGGTACAATGAGCAGTTCTTC; cdr3_aa: CASSPAGYNEQFF
j_call: TRBJ1-5; clone_size: .; d_call: .; v_call: TRBV19; cdr3_nt: TGTGCCAGTAGTATAAAGGGCGGGAATCAGCCCCAGCATTTT; cdr3_aa: CASSIKGGNQPQHF
j_call: TRBJ2-1; clone_size: .; d_call: .; v_call: TRBV2; cdr3_nt: TGTGCCAGCAGCGCAGACTCTCTCAATGAGCAGTTCTTC; cdr3_aa: CASSADSLNEQFF
j_call: TRBJ1-2; clone_size: many; d_call: .; v_call: TRBV2; cdr3_nt: TGTGCCAGCGGAGAGACAGCACCCACAGGAGGCTACACCTTC; cdr3_aa: CASGETAPTGGYTF
j_call: TRBJ1-5; clone_size: .; d_call: TRBD1; v_call: TRBV5-6; cdr3_nt: TGTGCCAGCAGCTTGCTAGGGACAGGCCCTAGCAATCAGCCCCAGCATTTT; cdr3_aa: CASSLLGTGPSNQPQHF
j_call: TRBJ2-1; clone_size: once; d_call: TRBD1; v_call: TRBV6-5; cdr3_nt: TGTGCCAGCAGTTCGCCCGGGACAGGGGCTAAGCAGTTCTTC; cdr3_aa: CASSSPGTGAKQFF
j_call: TRBJ1-5; clone_size: .; d_call: .; v_call: TRBV27; cdr3_nt: TGTGCCAGCAGTTTACAGGGGAGCAATCAGCCCCAGCATTTT; cdr3_aa: CASSLQGSNQPQHF
j_call: TRBJ2-7; clone_size: .; d_call: TRBD1; v_call: TRBV6-5; cdr3_nt: TGTGCCAGCAGCCAGACAGGGGGCCCCCGGGACTTC; cdr3_aa: CASSQTGGPRDF
j_call: TRBJ1-5; clone_size: .; d_call: .; v_call: TRBV2; cdr3_nt: TGTGCCAGCGTGAGGGAGGGTATAAGTCAGCCCCAGCATTTT; cdr3_aa: CASVREGISQPQHF
j_call: TRBJ1-1; clone_size: .; d_call: .; v_call: TRBV21-1; cdr3_nt: TGTGCCAGCAGCAAAGGAGACAGCCCCTTGGAGGAAGCTTTCTTT; cdr3_aa: CASSKGDSPLEEAFF
j_call: TRBJ1-5; clone_size: .; d_call: TRBD1; v_call: TRBV10-3; cdr3_nt: TGTGCCATCAGTGGACAGGGTGATAGCAATCAGCCCCAGCATTTT; cdr3_aa: CAISGQGDSNQPQHF
j_call: TRBJ2-1; clone_size: .; d_call: TRBD2; v_call: TRBV4-3; cdr3_nt: TGCGCCAGCAGCCAAGGGGGACTAGCGGGGGGAAAGTACAATGAGCAGTTCTTC; cdr3_aa: CASSQGGLAGGKYNEQFF
j_call: TRBJ2-6; clone_size: once; d_call: .; v_call: TRBV5-4; cdr3_nt: TGTGCCAGCAGCACCGGACGGGACTCTGGGGCCAACGTCCTGACTTTC; cdr3_aa: CASSTGRDSGANVLTF
j_call: TRBJ1-4; clone_size: .; d_call: .; v_call: TRBV4-1; cdr3_nt: TGCGCCAGCAGCCAAGATAAGGGGGGGGGACTGTTTTTT; cdr3_aa: CASSQDKGGGLFF
j_call: TRBJ2-1; clone_size: .; d_call: TRBD2; v_call: TRBV4-3; cdr3_nt: TGCGCCAGCAGCCAGACTAGCGGGGGTATTGGTGAGCAGTTCTTC; cdr3_aa: CASSQTSGGIGEQFF
j_call: TRBJ1-2; clone_size: .; d_call: .; v_call: TRBV19; cdr3_nt: TGTGCCAGTAGGTACAGGGAATACTATGGCTACACCTTC; cdr3_aa: CASRYREYYGYTF
j_call: TRBJ1-2; clone_size: .; d_call: TRBD1; v_call: TRBV11-2; cdr3_nt: TGTGCCAGCAGCTTAGGACTCGGGACAGGGGTTCGGGGCTACACCTTC; cdr3_aa: CASSLGLGTGVRGYTF
j_call: TRBJ2-5; clone_size: .; d_call: .; v_call: TRBV5-4; cdr3_nt: TGTGCCAGCAGCTCCGGAGGGGGGGCCCCGTACCAGTACTTC; cdr3_aa: CASSSGGGAPYQYF
j_call: TRBJ2-7; clone_size: .; d_call: .; v_call: TRBV4-2; cdr3_nt: TGTGCCAGCGGCCGGAGGGGTTCCTACGAGCAGTACTTC; cdr3_aa: CASGRRGSYEQYF
j_call: TRBJ1-4; clone_size: .; d_call: .; v_call: TRBV27; cdr3_nt: TGTGCCAGCCCCCAAACAGCAGGGAGGCTGTTTTTT; cdr3_aa: CASPQTAGRLFF
j_call: TRBJ1-5; clone_size: .; d_call: TRBD1; v_call: TRBV28; cdr3_nt: TGTGCCAGCAGTTTGACAGGGAACTGGCTTGGCAATCAGCCCCAGCATTTT; cdr3_aa: CASSLTGNWLGNQPQHF
j_call: TRBJ2-5; clone_size: .; d_call: TRBD1; v_call: TRBV29-1; cdr3_nt: TGCAGCGTTTTGACAGGGGTCGAGACCCAGTACTTC; cdr3_aa: CSVLTGVETQYF
j_call: TRBJ1-2; clone_size: .; d_call: .; v_call: TRBV27; cdr3_nt: TGTGCCAGCAGTTTGGCCCCTCAGGGGCCAGAGGTCACCTTC; cdr3_aa: CASSLAPQGPEVTF
j_call: TRBJ1-2; clone_size: .; d_call: .; v_call: TRBV28; cdr3_nt: TGTGCCAGCAGTTTTGCAGGACGGGGAACTAATGGCTACACCTTC; cdr3_aa: CASSFAGRGTNGYTF
j_call: TRBJ2-2; clone_size: few; d_call: .; v_call: TRBV5-1; cdr3_nt: TGCGCCAGCAGCCCGGAGAGGGTCAGGGAGCTGTTTTTT; cdr3_aa: CASSPERVRELFF
j_call: TRBJ2-4; clone_size: .; d_call: .; v_call: TRBV19; cdr3_nt: TGTGCCAGTAGTATCCAGGGTAGCACGGCCAAAAACATTCAGTACTTC; cdr3_aa: CASSIQGSTAKNIQYF